The clone carrying this TCR beta chain showed up many times. As yet, its antigen is unknown. The data belong to a study of identical twins. Study results and caveats: Out-of-frame alpha sequences that twins shared showed excess low generation probability. Insertions were reduced in abundant cord blood beta clonotypes but not in memory repertoires.

Only healthy Caucasians were enrolled as donors. TCRdb fed the 5' RACE reads into MiXCR, producing one record per CDR3 protein. The repertoire holds about 1.7 million distinct CDR3 sequences, with roughly a third as singletons. The specimen sequenced was cord blood. The TCR originated in a newborn girl in good health.

The CDR3 sequence: CASSLQGGLAKNIQYF. The DNA of the CDR3 is TGTGCCAGCAGCTTACAGGGAGGCTTAGCCAAAAACATTCAGTACTTC. The chain couples TRBV7-2 to TRBJ2-4; possibly TRBD2 for D (6 bases). Deletions cut 2 bases from V and 0 bases from J, with 11 bases between. The CDR3 has 16 residues. Germline V gene data show CDR1 as SGHTA and CDR2 as FQGNSA. The full variable domain, completed using reference TRBV7-2 and TRBJ2-4, is GAGVSQSPSNKVTEKGKDVELRCDPISGHTALYWYRQSLGQGLEFLIYFQGNSAPDKSGLPSDRFSAERTGGSVSTLTIQRTQQEDSAVYLCASSLQGGLAKNIQYFGAGTRLSVL.